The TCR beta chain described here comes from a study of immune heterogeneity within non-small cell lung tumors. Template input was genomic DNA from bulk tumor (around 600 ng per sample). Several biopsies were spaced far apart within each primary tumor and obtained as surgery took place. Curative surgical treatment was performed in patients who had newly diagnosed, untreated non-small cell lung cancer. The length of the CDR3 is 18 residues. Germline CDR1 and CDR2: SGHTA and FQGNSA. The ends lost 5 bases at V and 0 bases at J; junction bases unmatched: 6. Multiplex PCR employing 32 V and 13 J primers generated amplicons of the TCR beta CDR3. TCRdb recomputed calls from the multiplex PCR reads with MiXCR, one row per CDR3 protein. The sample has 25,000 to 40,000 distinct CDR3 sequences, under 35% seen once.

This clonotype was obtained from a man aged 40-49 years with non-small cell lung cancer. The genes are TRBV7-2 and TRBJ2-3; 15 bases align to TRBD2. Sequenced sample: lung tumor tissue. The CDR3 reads CASSRTSGRGFSTDTQYF. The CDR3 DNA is TGTGCCAGCAGCCGGACTAGCGGGAGGGGGTTCAGCACAGATACGCAGTATTTT.